This T cell receptor beta chain was sequenced during a study of OX40 agonist ivuxolimab in advanced cancers. Study at large: While on treatment, patients had intravenous ivuxolimab at 0.01 to 10 mg/kg every 2 weeks. Study-wide findings and caveats: Among the least clonally expanded were partial responders at 0.1-3.0 mg/kg.

Measured with immunoSEQ multiplex PCR; TCRdb has only the in-frame clones, and not every one. In the table there are about 58,000 clones, about 89% of which are singletons. Germline V gene data show CDR1 as SGHNT and CDR2 as YYREEE (reference sequence). The trim removed 0 bases at V and 5 bases at J, leaving 4 bases unmatched. This CDR3 is 14 amino acids long. Concerning this clone: Antigen unknown.

This clonotype was sampled from an adult with an advanced solid tumor such as melanoma, head and neck, liver or kidney cancer. The sample consisted of CD4+ or CD8+ T cells sorted from blood, taken in a trial of the OX40 agonist ivuxolimab. The chain links TRBV5-4 to TRBJ2-5, with TRBD2 matching over 7 bases. CDR3 protein: CASSLAGGWETQYF. The CDR3 region has the DNA TGTGCCAGCAGCTTGGCGGGAGGTTGGGAGACCCAGTACTTC.